This TCR beta chain was recovered during a study of siplizumab effects on memory and regulatory T cells. The table came from immunoSEQ multiplex PCR; TCRdb's copy has only in-frame clones and leaves some out. Altogether approximately 50,000 clones are present, roughly 93% being singletons, with the ten largest covering roughly 15%. The V gene's germline CDR1 is MGHRA and CDR2 YSYEKL. The V gene lost 0 bases and the J gene lost 3 bases, with 12 bases spanning the gap. CDR3 length: 15 amino acids. The receptor was derived from a human donor in good health. V and J are TRBV4-1 and TRBJ2-7, with D perhaps matching TRBD2 (6 bases). The sequencing sample was made of CD8+ T cells sorted from blood. CDR3 DNA: TGCGCCAGCAGCCAAGATCTAAGCGGGTACTACGAGCAGTACTTC. Translation gives CASSQDLSGYYEQYF.